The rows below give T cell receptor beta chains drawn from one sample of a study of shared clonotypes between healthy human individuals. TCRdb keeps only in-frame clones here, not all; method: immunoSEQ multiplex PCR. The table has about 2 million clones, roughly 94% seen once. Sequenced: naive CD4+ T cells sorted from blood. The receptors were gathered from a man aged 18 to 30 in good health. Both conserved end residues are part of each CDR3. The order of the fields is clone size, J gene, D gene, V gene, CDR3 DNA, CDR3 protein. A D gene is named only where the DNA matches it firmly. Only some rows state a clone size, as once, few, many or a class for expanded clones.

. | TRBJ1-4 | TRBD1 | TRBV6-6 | TGTGCCAGCAGTCGTACAGGGGTAACTAATGAAAAACTGTTTTTT | CASSRTGVTNEKLFF
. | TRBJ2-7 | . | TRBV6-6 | TGTGCCAGCAGTTACGAGCGGACCTACGAGCAGTACTTC | CASSYERTYEQYF
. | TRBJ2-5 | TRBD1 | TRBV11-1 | TGTGCCAGCAGCTTAGCAGGGCAGGGGGCTTGGGAGACCCAGTACTTC | CASSLAGQGAWETQYF
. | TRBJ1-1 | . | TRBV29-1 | TGCAGCGTTGTTCGGGGGGCTCGGACTGAAGCTTTCTTT | CSVVRGARTEAFF
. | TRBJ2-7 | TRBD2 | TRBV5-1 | TGCGCCAGCAGCTTGGGACTAGCGGGAACCTACGAGCAGTACTTC | CASSLGLAGTYEQYF
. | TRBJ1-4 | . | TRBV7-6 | TGTGCCAGCAGCTCCGGGGGGAGGTCGGAGGAAAAACTGTTTTTT | CASSSGGRSEEKLFF
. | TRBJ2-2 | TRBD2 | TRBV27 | TGTGCCAGCAGTCCCACCCCGCGGCTAGCGGGAGGGCCGAACACCGGGGAGCTGTTTTTT | CASSPTPRLAGGPNTGELFF
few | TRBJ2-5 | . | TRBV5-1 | TGCGCCAGCAGCTTTGAAAGACGAGAGACCCAGTACTTC | CASSFERRETQYF
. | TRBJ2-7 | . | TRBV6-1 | TGTGCCAGCAGTGAAGCAGCTGCAGGGAGCTACGAGCAGTACTTC | CASSEAAAGSYEQYF
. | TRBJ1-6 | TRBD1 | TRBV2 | TGTGCCAGCAGTTTCGGAGGACAGGGCGTTAATTCACCCCTCCACTTT | CASSFGGQGVNSPLHF
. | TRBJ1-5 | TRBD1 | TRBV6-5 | TGTGCCAGCAGTGGGACAGGGTTAGGGAATCAGCCCCAGCATTTT | CASSGTGLGNQPQHF
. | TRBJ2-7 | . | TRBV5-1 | TGCGCCAGCAGCTTGGTGACCGGGACGTCTACCTACGAGCAGTACTTC | CASSLVTGTSTYEQYF
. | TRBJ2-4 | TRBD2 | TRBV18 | TGTGCCAGCTCACCGCTAGCGGGTGGTGTCAACATTCAGTACTTC | CASSPLAGGVNIQYF
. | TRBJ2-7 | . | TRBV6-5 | TGTGCCAGCAGTATACAGGGTAGGGGCTACGAGCAGTACTTC | CASSIQGRGYEQYF
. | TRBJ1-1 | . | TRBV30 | TGTGCCTGGAGTGGCCGCGCGGACACTGAAGCTTTCTTT | CAWSGRADTEAFF
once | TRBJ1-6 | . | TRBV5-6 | TGTGCCAGCAGCTTGGCCGGGTTTAAGTCACCCCTCCACTTT | CASSLAGFKSPLHF